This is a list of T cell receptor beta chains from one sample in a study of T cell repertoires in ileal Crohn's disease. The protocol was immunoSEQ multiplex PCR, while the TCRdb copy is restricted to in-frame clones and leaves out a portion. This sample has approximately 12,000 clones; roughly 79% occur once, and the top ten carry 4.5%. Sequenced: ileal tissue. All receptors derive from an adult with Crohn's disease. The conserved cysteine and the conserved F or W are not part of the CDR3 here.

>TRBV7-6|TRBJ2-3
ASSLRVSTDTQY
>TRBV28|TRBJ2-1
ASSEPTSGSNEQF
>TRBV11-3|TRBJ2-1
ASSLGTRVSEQF
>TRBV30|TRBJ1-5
AWSSGFGNQPQH
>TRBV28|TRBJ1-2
ASSLSDRAYGYT
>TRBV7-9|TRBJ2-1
ASSLGTRDRNEQF
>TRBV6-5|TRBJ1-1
ASRGHMNTEAF
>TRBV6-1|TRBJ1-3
ASSEFPSDTIY
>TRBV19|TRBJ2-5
ASSPTGSRGAGETQY
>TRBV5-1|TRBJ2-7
ASSLDSGLATYEQY
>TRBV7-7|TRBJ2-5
ASSPRQNSLQETQY
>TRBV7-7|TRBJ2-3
ASSSGLSTDTQY
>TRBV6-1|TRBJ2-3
ASIQGGTDTQY
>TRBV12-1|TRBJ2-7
ASSFVGQGSYEQY
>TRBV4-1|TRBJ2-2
ASSQNPGGWGGSTGELF
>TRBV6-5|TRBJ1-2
ASSTTNQGNYGYT
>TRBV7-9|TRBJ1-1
ASSLETGSEAF
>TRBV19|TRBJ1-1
ASSSTGGGAF
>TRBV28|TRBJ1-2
ASRGTGVGYT
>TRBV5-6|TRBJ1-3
ASGDSSGNTIY
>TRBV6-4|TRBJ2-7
ASSEVEGSYEQY
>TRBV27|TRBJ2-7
ASSLSGTGSYEQY
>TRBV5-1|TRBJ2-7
ASSPGGKNYEQY
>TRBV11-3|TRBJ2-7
ASSSIGSTSYEQY
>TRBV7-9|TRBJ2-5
ASSPQASGQETQY
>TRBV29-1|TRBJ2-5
SVTGASGQETQY
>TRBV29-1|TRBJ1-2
SARVGGLGYGYT
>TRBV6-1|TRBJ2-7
ATRPHSYEQY
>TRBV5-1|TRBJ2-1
ASSSRDYYNEQF
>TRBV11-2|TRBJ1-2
ASSKVLTGSDYGYT
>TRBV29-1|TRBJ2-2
SVIYGSGNTGELF
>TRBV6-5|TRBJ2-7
ASSEREVTYEQY
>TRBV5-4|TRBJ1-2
ASSTGTGGFGYT
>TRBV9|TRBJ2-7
ASSAGHFGEQY
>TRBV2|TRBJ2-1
ASSDPFPAGVGNEQF
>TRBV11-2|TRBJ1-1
ASSLQENTEAF
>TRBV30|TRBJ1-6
AWRPGGYNSPLH
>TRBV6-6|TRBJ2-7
ASSWDYPSYEQY
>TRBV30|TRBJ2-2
AWKRQTNTGELF
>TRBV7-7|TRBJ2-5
ASSSSLAGGRETQY
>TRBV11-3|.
ASSRDSAYEQY
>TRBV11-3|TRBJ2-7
ASSDLRRDPY
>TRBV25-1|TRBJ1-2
ASSEGTVRGYT
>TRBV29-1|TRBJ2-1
SVEQSGGF
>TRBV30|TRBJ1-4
AWSVPGLTNEKLF
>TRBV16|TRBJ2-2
ASSRGQTTGELF
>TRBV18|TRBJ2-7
ASQAGLTYEQY
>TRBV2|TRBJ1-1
ASRGGKHTEAF